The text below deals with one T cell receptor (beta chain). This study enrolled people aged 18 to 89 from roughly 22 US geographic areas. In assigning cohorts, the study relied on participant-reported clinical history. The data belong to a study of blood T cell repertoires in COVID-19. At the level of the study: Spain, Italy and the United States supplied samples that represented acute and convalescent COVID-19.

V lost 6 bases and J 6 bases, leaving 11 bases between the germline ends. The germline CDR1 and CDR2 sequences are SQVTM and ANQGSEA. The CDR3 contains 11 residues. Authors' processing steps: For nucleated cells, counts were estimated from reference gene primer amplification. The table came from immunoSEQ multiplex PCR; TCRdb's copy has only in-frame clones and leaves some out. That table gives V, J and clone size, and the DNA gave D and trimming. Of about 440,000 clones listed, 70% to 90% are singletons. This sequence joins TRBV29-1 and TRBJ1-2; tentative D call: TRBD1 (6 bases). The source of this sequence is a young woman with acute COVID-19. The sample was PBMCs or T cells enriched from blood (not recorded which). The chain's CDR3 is CSVTTGNGYTF. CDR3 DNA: TGCAGCGTGACAACAGGGAATGGCTACACCTTC.